The next 27 T cell receptor beta chains were all read from a single sample in a study of cytomegalovirus exposure and HLA in healthy donors. The PCR was carried out with 60 Vbeta primers and 13 Jbeta primers. Generated by immunoSEQ multiplex PCR, the TCRdb table keeps only in-frame clones and is missing some. The table records 250,000 or so clones, around 81% of them present only once. Sequenced input: PBMCs. The receptors derive from a woman in her fifties or sixties in good health and CMV-seropositive.

The genes are TRBV7-3 and TRBJ2-1; 10 bases agree with TRBD2. V dropped 3 bases and J dropped 8; count of bases not matched to a gene: 7. This CDR3 comprises 15 residues. Germline V gene sequence: CDR1 SGHTA, CDR2 FQGTGA. The CDR3 protein is CASSLLAGEGHEQFF. Here the CDR3 DNA reads TGTGCCAGCAGCTTGCTAGCGGGAGAGGGCCATGAGCAGTTCTTC.

The chain uses TRBV27 and TRBJ2-2; TRBD1 aligns across 7 bases. The CDR3 loop spans 13 amino acids. Looked up from germline, CDR1 is MNHEY and CDR2 is SMNVEV (reference sequence). Trimming cost V 6 bases and J 4 bases; bases outside gene matches: 2. CDR3 nucleotides: TGTGCCAGCAGCTACAGGGGCACCGGGGAGCTGTTTTTT. It codes for CASSYRGTGELFF.

V and J are TRBV7-2 and TRBJ1-2; tentatively, D is TRBD1 (6 bases). Trimming cost V 7 bases and J 4 bases, with 22 bases left between them. CDR3 size: 16 residues. The germline V gene encodes CDR1 SGHTA and CDR2 FQGNSA. The DNA for the CDR3 is TGTGCCAGCAACCCGGGGGGCAGGGAGCCCAGCTATGGCTACACCTTC. It yields the protein CASNPGGREPSYGYTF.

J is TRBJ2-2 and V is TRBV6-5; tentatively, D is TRBD1 (5 bases). Trimming removed 5 bases at V and 6 bases at J, with 10 bases between. Germline V gene lookup returns CDR1 MNHEY and CDR2 SVGAGI. The CDR3 is made up of 13 amino acids. The CDR3 loop reads CASSRTLPGELFF. DNA of the CDR3: TGTGCCAGCAGTCGGACACTCCCCGGGGAGCTGTTTTTT.

This rearrangement joins TRBV19 to TRBJ2-1; D perhaps matches TRBD2 (7 bases). Germline assignment: CDR1 LNHDA and CDR2 SQIVND (reference sequence). With 3 bases removed from V and 4 bases from J, the gap between germline ends came to 19 bases. The CDR3 is made up of 17 amino acids. The CDR3 nucleotides read TGTGCCAGTAGTATGATCCCCCGGGGGGCGCATTACAATGAGCAGTTCTTC. This codes for CASSMIPRGAHYNEQFF.

This chain uses TRBV5-1 with TRBJ1-4; a possible D gene is TRBD1 (6 bases). Trimming removed 5 bases at V and 1 base at J, with 15 bases between. Germline assignment: CDR1 SGHRS and CDR2 YFSETQ. The CDR3 loop spans 16 amino acids. The chain's CDR3 is CASSLQGLGTNEKLFF. The CDR3 DNA is TGCGCCAGCAGTCTACAGGGTCTAGGAACTAATGAAAAACTGTTTTTT.

CDR3 protein: CSVDPGGRNEQFF. CDR3 nucleotide sequence: TGCAGCGTGGACCCCGGGGGACGGAATGAGCAGTTCTTC. This chain uses TRBV29-1 with TRBJ2-1; maybe TRBD2 (6 bases). Trimming took off 6 bases at V and 7 bases at J, with 16 bases between the two ends. This CDR3 spans 13 amino acids. Germline V lookup: CDR1 SQVTM, CDR2 ANQGSEA.

The chain uses TRBV2 and TRBJ1-2; 7 bases are shared with TRBD1. Germline V CDR1 and CDR2: SNHLY, FYNNEI. The CDR3 consists of 16 residues. V shed 1 base, J shed 6 bases, and the junction held 11 bases outside the gene matches. The CDR3 here is CASSEDTGTAINGYTF. DNA for the CDR3: TGTGCCAGCAGTGAAGACACCGGGACAGCGATTAATGGCTACACCTTC.

The chain is built from TRBV30 and TRBJ2-7, with D perhaps matching TRBD2 (7 bases). This CDR3 region has 13 residues. With 7 bases removed from V and 7 bases from J, the gap between germline ends came to 20 bases. Germline CDR1 is GTSNPN and CDR2 is SVGIG (reference sequence). In DNA form, the CDR3 reads TGTGCCTCAAGGGGGGGGGCGACGAGGGAGCAGTACTTC. Its translation: CASRGGATREQYF.

The chain combines TRBV4-1 with TRBJ1-1, with 7 bases fitting TRBD1. The V and J ends lost 6 bases and 5 bases, in that order; junction bases with no gene match: 9. The CDR3 has 14 amino acids. Germline lookup yields CDR1 MGHRA and CDR2 YSYEKL. The chain's CDR3 is CASSQGQPTTEAFF. CDR3 DNA sequence: TGCGCCAGCAGTCAGGGACAGCCTACGACTGAAGCTTTCTTT.

This clone was picked up a small number of times. The rearrangement uses TRBV28 and TRBJ2-6; the D is unclear. This CDR3 has 14 residues. V was cut by 6 bases and J by 6 bases, with 12 bases left in between. CDR1 and CDR2 (germline): MDHEN, SYDVKM. The CDR3 bases are TGTGCCAGCAGACGAGGAACGGTGGCCAACGTCCTGACTTTC. Protein: CASRRGTVANVLTF.

This chain links TRBV6-4 with TRBJ2-2, with a tentative D call TRBD1 (6 bases). CDR3 length equals 14 residues. Looked up from germline, CDR1 is MRHNA and CDR2 is SNTAGT. Trimming took 3 bases from V and 3 from J, leaving 8 bases between them. CDR3 DNA sequence: TGTGCCAGCAGTGATTCAGGGGACACCGGGGAGCTGTTTTTT. Amino acid sequence: CASSDSGDTGELFF.

The V gene is TRBV5-1, the J gene TRBJ2-2, with TRBD1 as a possible D gene (6 bases). Germline CDR1 reads SGHRS; CDR2 reads YFSETQ. The CDR3 is 14 amino acids. V dropped 0 bases and J dropped 6 bases, with 9 bases sitting between them. In DNA form, the CDR3 reads TGCGCCAGCAGCTTGGACAGGGCTGCCGGGGAGCTGTTTTTT. Translation gives CASSLDRAAGELFF.

This chain joins TRBV7-9 and TRBJ2-7; 14 bases are shared with TRBD2. The CDR3 is 19 amino acids. Germline lookup yields CDR1 SEHNR and CDR2 FQNEAQ (reference sequence). The V gene end was trimmed by 5 bases and the J gene end by 0 bases; junction bases not matched to a gene: 12. The CDR3 sequence: CASSPPWGLAGEFSYEQYF. CDR3 DNA sequence: TGTGCCAGCAGCCCACCATGGGGACTAGCGGGAGAGTTCTCCTACGAGCAGTACTTC.

This clone was seen once. CDR3 protein: CASSLRTGGLMNTEAFF. The CDR3 DNA reads as TGTGCCAGCAGTTTAAGGACAGGGGGCCTCATGAACACTGAAGCTTTCTTT. V is TRBV27 and J is TRBJ1-1; 11 nucleotides line up with TRBD1. The CDR3 has 17 residues. Looked up from germline, CDR1 is MNHEY and CDR2 is SMNVEV (reference sequence). J was trimmed by 0 bases and V by 2 bases; bases with no gene match: 5.

The V call is TRBV7-6, the J call TRBJ1-2, with 8 bases matching TRBD1. The CDR3 contains 16 residues. Germline CDR1 and CDR2: SGHVS and FNYEAQ. Trimming at V came to 4 bases and at J to 9 bases, leaving 16 bases not matched to a gene. CDR3 residues: CASSSPTGTGSGSYTF. CDR3 DNA: TGTGCCAGCAGCTCCCCGACCGGGACAGGCTCGGGGAGCTACACCTTC.

V is TRBV29-1 and J is TRBJ1-2; 10 bases agree with TRBD1. The CDR3 spans 13 residues. CDR1 SQVTM and CDR2 ANQGSEA come from the germline V gene. The V segment lost 5 bases and the J segment 8 bases; nucleotides outside the gene matches: 8. Here the CDR3 reads CSVLPGQGSGYTF. The CDR3, as DNA: TGCAGCGTTCTGCCGGGACAGGGGTCCGGCTACACCTTC.

The V call is TRBV5-1, the J call TRBJ2-5; no clear D gene. The J call may be faulty, since TRBJ2-7 better matches the DNA end. The CDR3 is 12 residues long. The V gene's germline CDR1 is SGHRS and CDR2 YFSETQ. In nucleotides, the CDR3 is TGCGCCAGCAGCTTAAATCTATACGAGCAGTACTTC. This sequence encodes CASSLNLYEQYF.

This clone appeared a few times. This sequence joins TRBV9 and TRBJ2-2; D remains ambiguous. The germline V and J ends were trimmed by 3 bases and 1 base, with 10 bases remaining between them. This CDR3 is built from 15 residues. Germline CDR1 reads SGDLS; CDR2 reads YYNGEE. This chain's CDR3 is CASSGDTENTGELFF. The CDR3 bases are TGTGCCAGCAGCGGCGACACTGAGAACACCGGGGAGCTGTTTTTT.

This clone was observed once. J is TRBJ2-7 and V is TRBV15; 8 bases match TRBD2. This CDR3 has 14 residues. V lost 1 base to trimming and J lost 6 bases; unmatched junction nucleotides: 5. Germline V gives CDR1 LNHNV, CDR2 YYDKDF (reference sequence). The CDR3 sequence: CATSRGGLVLEQYF. The CDR3 coding sequence is TGTGCCACCAGCAGAGGGGGACTAGTCCTCGAGCAGTACTTC.

The chain carries TRBV11-2 and TRBJ2-7, with 9 positions matching TRBD1. Trimming at V came to 5 bases and at J to 6 bases, leaving 5 bases not matched to a gene. Germline assignment: CDR1 SGHAT and CDR2 FQNNGV. This CDR3 comprises 13 residues. CDR3 protein: CASSGQGSREQYF. CDR3 DNA sequence: TGTGCCAGCAGCGGACAGGGGAGTCGCGAGCAGTACTTC.

This chain uses TRBV7-3 with TRBJ2-1, with 8 bases aligning to TRBD1. CDR3 length equals 14 residues. Trimming took 4 bases from V and 8 from J; bases not matched to a gene: 7. Germline values: CDR1 SGHTA, CDR2 FQGTGA. This chain's CDR3 is CASSWRTGSDEQFF. In DNA, the CDR3 is TGTGCCAGCAGCTGGAGGACAGGGAGCGATGAGCAGTTCTTC.

This clone was found once. The chain is built from TRBV2 and TRBJ1-3; no definite D call. Looked up from germline, CDR1 is SNHLY and CDR2 is FYNNEI. V lost 0 bases to trimming and J lost 4 bases, with 10 bases between them. The CDR3 is 15 amino acids. The CDR3 loop reads CASSEARGSGNTIYF. CDR3 nucleotide sequence: TGTGCCAGCAGTGAAGCTCGAGGGTCAGGAAACACCATATATTTT.

In this sample, this clone turned up once. One end of the junction fails to match germline, which may point to a read error. V gene TRBV7-7 combines with J gene TRBJ2-1, with D possibly being TRBD2 (7 bases). CDR1 is SSHAT and CDR2 is FNYEAQ in the germline V gene (reference sequence). CDR3 size: 16 residues. In DNA form, the CDR3 reads TGTGCTAGCAGCCCTGGGGGGGCGGGATTCGGCAATGAGCAGTTCTTC. This codes for CASSPGGAGFGNEQFF.

This chain joins TRBV6-5 and TRBJ2-7, with 7 nucleotides matching TRBD2. Germline loops: CDR1 MNHEY, CDR2 SVGAGI. The CDR3 is made up of 15 amino acids. The trim removed 4 bases at V and 2 bases at J, leaving 8 bases unmatched. This chain's CDR3 is CASSSLSGLTYEQYF. The CDR3 bases are TGTGCCAGCAGTTCCCTTAGCGGGCTCACCTACGAGCAGTACTTC.

The chain carries TRBV19 and TRBJ1-5, with TRBD1 matching 8 bases. CDR3 length: 18 residues. Germline V gene sequence: CDR1 LNHDA, CDR2 SQIVND (reference sequence). V shed 9 bases and J 0 bases; nucleotides not matched to a gene: 16. The chain's CDR3 is CASQVGDRRIDSNQPQHF. CDR3 in DNA: TGTGCCAGCCAGGTCGGGGACAGGAGGATTGATAGCAATCAGCCCCAGCATTTT. Drawing the rest from reference TRBV19 and TRBJ1-5, the complete variable domain is DGGITQSPKYLFRKEGQNVTLSCEQNLNHDAMYWYRQDPGQGLRLIYYSQIVNDFQKGDIAEGYSVSREKKESFPLTVTSAQKNPTAFYLCASQVGDRRIDSNQPQHFGDGTRLSIL.

V is TRBV9 and J is TRBJ1-6; 7 bases are shared with TRBD1. This CDR3 region has 15 residues. The germline CDR1 and CDR2 sequences are SGDLS and YYNGEE. With V trimmed by 3 bases and J by 10 bases, 10 bases remained unmatched. This CDR3 reads CASSAQTGSGSPLHF. CDR3 DNA sequence: TGTGCCAGCAGCGCCCAGACAGGGAGCGGGTCACCCCTCCACTTT. The whole variable domain, remainder taken from reference TRBV9 and TRBJ1-6, is DSGVTQTPKHLITATGQRVTLRCSPRSGDLSVYWYQQSLDQGLQFLIQYYNGEERAKGNILERFSAQQFPDLHSELNLSSLELGDSALYFCASSAQTGSGSPLHFGNGTRLTVT.